Sequencing of this TCR beta chain was carried out in a study of siplizumab effects on memory and regulatory T cells. General observations from the study: The diversity of naive T cells seemed greater than that of memory cells, and their alloresponse contribution seemed major. Memory cells that were CD4+ and unstimulated gave rise to alloreactive sequences, which siplizumab significantly reduced.

The assay covered 90,000 to 100,000 TCR templates per sample. Sequencing was performed with immunoSEQ multiplex PCR; in TCRdb, only in-frame clones are kept and a portion is missing. The table records just under 85,000 clones, over 80% of them present only once. Concerning this clone itself: Its antigen is currently unknown.

The V end was cut by 5 bases, the J end by 4 bases, with 5 bases between. The CDR3 extends over 11 amino acids. Germline V gene lookup returns CDR1 LNHDA and CDR2 SQIVND (reference sequence). The TCR originated in a human donor in good health. The V call is TRBV19, the J call TRBJ1-1; D is uncertain. Sequencing was done on a sample of Tregs sorted from blood. CDR3 sequence (DNA): TGTGCCAGTAGTCGGGTCACTGAAGCTTTCTTT. Translated: CASSRVTEAFF.